Listed below are T cell receptor beta chains from one sample, sequenced in a study of neurological immune-mediated disorders. TCRdb re-analysed the 5' RACE reads in MiXCR, keeping a single row per CDR3 protein. The sample has approximately 50,000 distinct CDR3 sequences, 7% to 10% seen once. The sequenced sample consisted of PBMCs. These TCRs come from a woman in her thirties or forties in good health. The CDR3 runs from the conserved cysteine through the conserved F or W. D genes are given only for firm matches. The size field is filled for only some rows; it gives once, few, many or a size class.

D gene	J gene	clone size	V gene	CDR3 protein	CDR3 DNA
.	TRBJ2-2	many	TRBV5-5	CASSLGLGANTGELFF	TGTGCCAGCAGCTTGGGACTAGGGGCGAACACCGGGGAGCTGTTTTTT
.	TRBJ1-1	many	TRBV7-2	CASSSRAGMNTEAFF	TGTGCCAGCAGCTCAAGGGCAGGGATGAACACTGAAGCTTTCTTT
.	TRBJ2-3	many	TRBV6-5	CASSYSYGRSTDTQYF	TGTGCCAGCAGTTACTCTTACGGGAGAAGCACAGATACGCAGTATTTT
.	TRBJ2-7	many	TRBV5-1	CASSLVAESEQYF	TGCGCCAGCAGCTTGGTGGCAGAAAGCGAGCAGTACTTC
.	TRBJ1-6	many	TRBV2	CASSENHSYNSPLHF	TGTGCCAGCAGTGAAAACCACTCCTATAATTCACCCCTCCACTTT
.	TRBJ2-3	many	TRBV20-1	CSASGNTDTQYF	TGCAGTGCTAGCGGGAACACAGATACGCAGTATTTT
.	TRBJ1-2	few	TRBV3-1	CASSQVISGGPRGYTF	TGTGCCAGCAGCCAAGTTATTTCCGGAGGGCCTCGGGGCTACACCTTC
.	TRBJ1-6	many	TRBV6-2/TRBV6-3	CASSYSIDATAPLHF	TGTGCCAGCAGTTACTCGATCGACGCGACGGCACCCCTCCACTTT
.	TRBJ1-2	many	TRBV25-1	CASSEGAPFNGYTF	TGTGCCAGCAGTGAAGGGGCCCCCTTTAATGGCTACACCTTC
.	TRBJ2-3	many	TRBV29-1	CSVGWLVSTDTQYF	TGCAGCGTTGGGTGGCTAGTAAGTACAGATACGCAGTATTTT
.	TRBJ1-2	.	TRBV12-3/TRBV12-4	CASSLDGYTF	TGTGCCAGCAGTTTAGATGGCTACACCTTC
TRBD2	TRBJ2-1	medium-sized	TRBV20-1	CSARVLAGNEQFF	TGCAGTGCTAGAGTACTAGCGGGGAATGAGCAGTTCTTC
.	TRBJ2-5	many	TRBV2	CASSAQETQYF	TGTGCCAGCAGTGCCCAAGAGACCCAGTACTTC
.	TRBJ1-6	many	TRBV6-1	CASRRTNGAQHF	TGTGCCAGCAGGCGGACAAACGGCGCCCAACACTTT
TRBD2	TRBJ2-1	.	TRBV7-8	CASSLRRGGPFSNEQFF	TGTGCCAGCAGCTTAAGGCGGGGGGGCCCTTTTTCGAATGAGCAGTTCTTC
TRBD1	TRBJ1-1	many	TRBV20-1	CSARRPGQGSGAEAFF	TGCAGTGCTAGGAGGCCGGGACAGGGTAGTGGAGCTGAAGCTTTCTTT
.	TRBJ2-3	many	TRBV20-1	CSAPGQQTTDTQYF	TGCAGTGCTCCCGGACAGCAAACCACAGATACGCAGTATTTT
.	TRBJ2-7	few	TRBV10-3	CAISESGPGEQYF	TGTGCCATCAGTGAGTCTGGGCCGGGGGAGCAGTACTTC
TRBD2	TRBJ2-5	many	TRBV12-3/TRBV12-4	CASSFERGGMQTQYF	TGTGCCAGCAGTTTTGAGCGGGGGGGCATGCAGACCCAGTACTTC
TRBD2	TRBJ2-5	many	TRBV20-1	CSAGLARYQETQYF	TGCAGTGCTGGACTAGCGAGGTACCAAGAGACCCAGTACTTC
.	TRBJ2-7	many	TRBV5-5	CASSLAEGTPSYEQYF	TGTGCCAGCAGCTTGGCAGAGGGGACACCTTCCTACGAGCAGTACTTC
TRBD1	TRBJ1-2	many	TRBV12-3/TRBV12-4	CASSLERGRLGGYTF	TGTGCCAGCAGTTTAGAAAGGGGGCGCTTAGGTGGCTACACCTTC